This record covers a single TCR beta chain. The data originate from a study of technical replicates of blood from several donors. With 7 bases removed from V and 4 bases from J, the gap between germline ends came to 14 bases. The CDR3 totals 13 residues. Germline loops: CDR1 SEHNR, CDR2 FQNEAQ (reference sequence). Profiling relied on immunoSEQ multiplex PCR, and the TCRdb table lists in-frame clones only, not all of them. Here the sample spans about 53,000 clones, roughly 86% being singletons. The sequenced sample was PBMCs. This TCR came from a human donor in good health. Some clones in this sample may be carry-over from other donors' samples. The rearrangement joins TRBV7-9 to TRBJ2-7, with D perhaps TRBD1 (5 bases). The CDR3 loop reads CASTVPGLYEQYF. The DNA of the CDR3 is TGTGCCAGCACCGTTCCAGGGCTTTACGAGCAGTACTTC.